Presented here are 11 T cell receptor beta chains from one specimen sequenced in a study of human T cells and chemical hapten exposure. TCRdb called the RACE reads again in MiXCR, with one record for every CDR3 protein. The sample includes fewer than 100,000 distinct CDR3 sequences, about 9.6% of them seen just once. As to time point: patch test 2, 6 weeks after DPC sensitization. Treatment here: therapeutic diphenylcyclopropenone sensitization with weekly scalp DPC. This material consisted of whole blood, taken in connection with sensitization to the hapten diphenylcyclopropenone (DPC). The receptors come from a woman in her thirties or forties with alopecia areata. Some clones in this sample may be carry-over from other donors' samples.

The chain employs TRBV10-3 and TRBJ2-3, with a tentative D call TRBD1 (5 bases). CDR3 length: 14 residues. Trimming took off 0 bases at V and 5 bases at J, with 9 bases between the two ends. CDR1 is ENHRY, CDR2 SYGVKD, per germline. For the CDR3, the DNA is TGTGCCATCAGTGAGTCGGGGCAGGGAGATACGCAGTATTTT. This codes for CAISESGQGDTQYF.

This clonotype has a count of ten or more. The V and J genes are TRBV7-2 and TRBJ2-3; 7 bases line up with TRBD2. CDR1 and CDR2 (germline): SGHTA, FQGNSA. The CDR3 contains 15 residues. V was pared by 5 bases and J by 0 bases, with 5 bases of the junction left unmatched. The CDR3 DNA reads TGTGCCAGCAGCCGGGACTACCAGAGCACAGATACGCAGTATTTT. It codes for CASSRDYQSTDTQYF.

This clonotype was found a few times. The chain recombines TRBV6-5 with TRBJ2-2; TRBD1 matches at 9 bases. Germline assignment: CDR1 MNHEY and CDR2 SVGAGI. The CDR3 spans 16 residues. V trimming: 7 bases; J trimming: 4 bases; junction bases outside the gene matches: 10. The CDR3 coding sequence is TGTGCCAGCATCGACTCTGGGACAGGGCCCACCGGGGAGCTGTTTTTT. This translates into CASIDSGTGPTGELFF.

The chain links TRBV29-1 to TRBJ2-1, with D maybe TRBD2 (6 bases). V was shortened by 8 bases and J by 3 bases, with 8 bases between the two germline ends. Germline V CDR1 and CDR2: SQVTM, ANQGSEA. The CDR3 totals 11 residues. CDR3 nucleotide sequence: TGCAGCTCGCGGGGCTACAATGAGCAGTTCTTC. Amino acids: CSSRGYNEQFF.

A few counts support this clonotype. The rearrangement uses TRBV5-1 and TRBJ2-1, with no clear D. CDR3 length equals 14 residues. V lost 4 bases to trimming and J lost 5 bases, with 13 bases between them. Germline-derived CDR1 and CDR2 are SGHRS and YFSETQ. The DNA of the CDR3 is TGCGCCAGCAGCCCGGGTACAACGGACAATGAGCAGTTCTTC. Residues: CASSPGTTDNEQFF.

This clonotype was seen repeatedly, ten times or more. This chain uses TRBV7-9 with TRBJ1-1; D is possibly TRBD1 (6 bases). The CDR3 totals 15 residues. The V end was cut by 1 base, the J end by 1 base, with 10 bases between. Germline V lookup: CDR1 SEHNR, CDR2 FQNEAQ (reference sequence). CDR3: CASSLVGQRNTEAFF. Written as DNA, the CDR3 is TGTGCCAGCAGCTTAGTAGGACAGAGGAACACTGAAGCTTTCTTT.

The sample holds a few counts of this clonotype. This sequence joins TRBV6-5 and TRBJ2-7; tentatively, D is TRBD1 (5 bases). CDR1 MNHEY and CDR2 SVGAGI come from the germline V gene. Trimming pared 5 bases from V and 2 bases from J, leaving 13 bases between. The CDR3 has 14 amino acids. The CDR3 DNA follows: TGTGCCAGCAGTGAAACAGGCCGGACCTACGAGCAGTACTTC. This sequence encodes CASSETGRTYEQYF.

This clonotype was counted ten times or more. This rearrangement joins TRBV7-3 to TRBJ2-3; D is perhaps TRBD1 (6 bases). Trimming left V 4 bases short and J 7 bases short, with 12 bases between. Looked up from germline, CDR1 is SGHTA and CDR2 is FQGTGA. CDR3 length equals 13 residues. The CDR3 region has the DNA TGTGCCAGCAGCTCCACAGGGATGAATACGCAGTATTTT. It yields the protein CASSSTGMNTQYF.

V and J are TRBV27 and TRBJ2-7; D not resolved. The germline CDR1 and CDR2 sequences are MNHEY and SMNVEV (reference sequence). The CDR3 length is 13 residues. Between the trimmed V and J ends, which lost 0 bases and 3 bases, there was a span of 6 bases. The CDR3 region is CASSLSLYYEQYF. DNA of the CDR3: TGTGCCAGCAGTTTATCCCTTTACTACGAGCAGTACTTC.

The chain uses TRBV29-1 and TRBJ2-3; no firm D call. Trimming removed 2 bases at V and 2 bases at J, with 8 bases between. This CDR3 spans 13 amino acids. The germline CDR1 and CDR2 sequences are SQVTM and ANQGSEA. DNA of the CDR3: TGCAGCGTTGAACGCCTGCTCACAGATACGCAGTATTTT. Encoded protein: CSVERLLTDTQYF.

This clonotype showed up many times. V usage is TRBV6-5 and J usage is TRBJ1-3; D gene uncertain. This CDR3 contains 15 residues. Germline V gene sequence: CDR1 MNHEY, CDR2 SVGAGI. Trimming stripped 0 bases from V and 1 base from J, with 7 bases between. This CDR3 reads CASSYSSTSGNTIYF. The CDR3 DNA reads TGTGCCAGCAGTTACTCCAGCACTTCTGGAAACACCATATATTTT.